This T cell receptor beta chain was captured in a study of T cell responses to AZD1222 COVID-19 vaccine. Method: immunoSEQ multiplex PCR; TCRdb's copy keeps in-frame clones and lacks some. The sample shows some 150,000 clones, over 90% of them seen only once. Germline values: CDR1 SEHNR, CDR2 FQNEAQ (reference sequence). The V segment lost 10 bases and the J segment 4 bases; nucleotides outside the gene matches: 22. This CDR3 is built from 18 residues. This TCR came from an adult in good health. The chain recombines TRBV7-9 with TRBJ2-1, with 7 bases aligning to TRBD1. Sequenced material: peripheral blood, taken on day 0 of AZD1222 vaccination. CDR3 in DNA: TGTGCCACCGATTCCCGGGACAGTCGTCGATATGGGTACAATGAGCAGTTCTTC. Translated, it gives CATDSRDSRRYGYNEQFF.